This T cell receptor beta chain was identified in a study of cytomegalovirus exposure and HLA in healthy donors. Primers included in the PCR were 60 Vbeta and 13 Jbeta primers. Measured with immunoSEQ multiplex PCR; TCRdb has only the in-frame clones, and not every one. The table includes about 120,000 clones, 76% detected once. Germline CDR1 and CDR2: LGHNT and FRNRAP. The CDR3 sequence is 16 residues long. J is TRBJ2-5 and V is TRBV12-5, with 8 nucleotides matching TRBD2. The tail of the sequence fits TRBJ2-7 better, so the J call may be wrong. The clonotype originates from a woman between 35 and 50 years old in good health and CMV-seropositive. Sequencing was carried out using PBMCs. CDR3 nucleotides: TGTGCTAGTGGTTTGTCAACAGGACTAGCACCGGGCGAGCAGTACTTC. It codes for CASGLSTGLAPGEQYF.